The next 16 T cell receptor beta chains were all read from a single sample in a study of T-cell memory formation after mild COVID-19. TCRdb re-derived calls from the 5' RACE reads in MiXCR, one entry per CDR3 protein. The sample lists tens of thousands of distinct CDR3 sequences, less than 15% seen once, with approximately 23% in the top ten. The specimen was PBMCs or a T cell subset sorted from them (not recorded which). These receptors all stem from a young man who had mild COVID-19 (a few samples of this study predate the infection). Cell type and time point are not known.

Sample share makes this clonotype medium-sized. The CDR3 DNA reads TGTGCCAGCAGTTTTGGTAGGGTTACGAACACCGGGGAGCTGTTTTTT. This codes for CASSFGRVTNTGELFF. This chain connects TRBV12-3 or TRBV12-4 to TRBJ2-2; D is undetermined. The CDR3 covers 16 residues. Trimming stripped 3 bases from V and 0 bases from J, with 11 bases between.

There are a few counts of this clonotype. The chain has TRBV12-3 or TRBV12-4 and TRBJ1-5, with 8 bases identical to TRBD1. The CDR3 contains 15 residues. The trim removed 5 bases at V and 6 bases at J, leaving 9 bases unmatched. The CDR3 DNA is TGTGCCAGCAGTCCCGGACAGGGTAGGGGTCAGCCCCAGCATTTT. Its translation is CASSPGQGRGQPQHF.

This clonotype came up many times. Here the CDR3 reads CASSFSLALYNEQFF. The CDR3 nucleotides are TGTGCCAGCAGTTTCTCGCTGGCCCTTTACAATGAGCAGTTCTTC. The rearrangement joins TRBV28 to TRBJ2-1, with D hard to call. Trimming removed 3 bases from V and 4 bases from J, with 13 bases in between. This CDR3 is built from 15 residues. Germline CDR1 reads MDHEN; CDR2 reads SYDVKM.

This clonotype turned up a few times. This chain links TRBV5-1 with TRBJ2-6; D is perhaps TRBD1 (5 bases). V was clipped by 6 bases and J by 0 bases, with 10 bases between them. The CDR3 contains 15 residues. Germline CDR1 is SGHRS and CDR2 is YFSETQ. The CDR3 loop is CASTAGPSGANVLTF. The CDR3 bases are TGCGCCAGCACCGCAGGGCCCTCTGGGGCCAACGTCCTGACTTTC.

The table lists this clonotype with many counts. The V and J genes are TRBV4-1 and TRBJ2-2; TRBD1 matches at 7 bases. The ends lost 1 base at V and 2 bases at J; junction bases unmatched: 1. Germline CDR1 reads MGHRA; CDR2 reads YSYEKL. The CDR3 covers 15 residues. CDR3 coding DNA: TGCGCCAGCAGCCAAGGACAGGGAAACACCGGGGAGCTGTTTTTT. It specifies CASSQGQGNTGELFF.

This clonotype was seen at least ten times. V and J are TRBV12-3 or TRBV12-4 and TRBJ2-5, with D uncertain. This CDR3 contains 13 residues. Trimming pared 6 bases from V and 5 bases from J, leaving 13 bases between. The CDR3, as DNA: TGTGCCAGCAGAAACCCAAAGTGGGAGACCCAGTACTTC. This translates into CASRNPKWETQYF.

J is TRBJ1-2 and V is TRBV18; TRBD1 matches at 9 bases. Germline CDR1 and CDR2: KGHSH and LQKENI. V shed 6 bases and J 4 bases; nucleotides not matched to a gene: 6. This CDR3 spans 14 amino acids. CDR3 in amino acids: CASSSGQGSYGYTF. The CDR3 nucleotides are TGTGCCAGCTCGTCGGGACAGGGAAGCTATGGCTACACCTTC.

The chain couples TRBV15 to TRBJ2-7; TRBD1 aligns across 12 bases. CDR1 LNHNV and CDR2 YYDKDF come from the germline V gene (reference sequence). J lost 5 bases, V lost 0 bases, and 8 bases had no gene match. This CDR3 is built from 17 residues. The CDR3 sequence is CATSRDGGQGALNEQYV. CDR3 bases: TGTGCCACCAGCAGAGATGGGGGACAGGGGGCGCTTAACGAGCAGTACGTC.

The chain joins TRBV6-5 to TRBJ2-2; 8 bases align to TRBD2. V trimming: 2 bases; J trimming: 1 base; junction bases outside the gene matches: 3. The CDR3 is 16 residues long. The germline V gene encodes CDR1 MNHEY and CDR2 SVGAGI. This chain's CDR3 is CASSYEAGGNTGELFF. The CDR3, as DNA: TGTGCCAGCAGTTACGAGGCGGGGGGGAACACCGGGGAGCTGTTTTTT.

This clonotype turned up a few times. The chain recombines TRBV28 with TRBJ2-5; possible D gene TRBD1, 6 bases. CDR1 and CDR2 from the germline V gene are MDHEN and SYDVKM. The CDR3 contains 13 residues. Trimming took 8 bases from V and 1 from J, leaving 11 bases between them. CDR3 in DNA: TGTGCCAGCGTCAGGGGAATCCAAGAGACCCAGTACTTC. It translates to CASVRGIQETQYF.

The chain combines TRBV15 with TRBJ1-2, with D possibly being TRBD1 (5 bases). CDR3 length equals 15 residues. V gave up 0 bases and J gave up 5 bases, with 13 bases separating them. CDR1 is LNHNV, CDR2 YYDKDF, per germline (reference sequence). CDR3 DNA sequence: TGTGCCACCAGCAGAGATGGAAAAGGGGAATATGGCTACACCTTC. Its protein product is CATSRDGKGEYGYTF.

This chain uses TRBV7-2 with TRBJ2-3; no clear D. Germline V gene lookup returns CDR1 SGHTA and CDR2 FQGNSA. The V and J ends lost 5 bases and 2 bases respectively, with 11 bases between them. The length of the CDR3 is 14 residues. CDR3 DNA: TGTGCCAGCAGCCCGGATTACTACACAGATACGCAGTATTTT. It codes for CASSPDYYTDTQYF.

This clonotype was observed a handful of times. CDR3 residues: CASSLETYSRGYTF. CDR3 in DNA: TGTGCCAGCAGCTTAGAGACGTACTCCAGGGGCTACACCTTC. The chain links TRBV11-2 to TRBJ1-2; D remains ambiguous. Trimming removed 0 bases from V and 8 bases from J, with 13 bases in between. This CDR3 is 14 amino acids long. CDR1 and CDR2 from the germline V gene are SGHAT and FQNNGV.

The genes are TRBV10-3 and TRBJ2-7; tentative D call: TRBD1 (5 bases). Germline CDR1 is ENHRY and CDR2 is SYGVKD. V was pared by 3 bases and J by 3 bases, with 15 bases between. The CDR3 contains 15 residues. The CDR3 DNA sequence: TGTGCCATCAGTGACAGGGTCGGGTTAATCTACGAGCAGTACTTC. Translation gives CAISDRVGLIYEQYF.

The table lists this clonotype with many counts. The chain has TRBV7-2 and TRBJ1-2; D not certain. Germline CDR1 reads SGHTA; CDR2 reads FQGNSA. Trimming cost V 4 bases and J 8 bases, with 14 bases left between them. CDR3 length equals 13 residues. CDR3: CASSSVTRGGYTF. CDR3 bases: TGTGCCAGCAGCTCAGTCACACGGGGAGGCTACACCTTC.

The CDR3 sequence: CASSEATRVSYNEQFF. In DNA, the CDR3 is TGTGCCAGCAGTGAAGCGACAAGGGTCTCCTACAATGAGCAGTTCTTC. V gene TRBV2 combines with J gene TRBJ2-1; D remains unclear. V lost 0 bases, J lost 0 bases, and 9 bases lay in between. The germline V gene has CDR1 SNHLY and CDR2 FYNNEI. The CDR3 extends over 16 amino acids.